This passage covers 24 T cell receptor beta chains from one sample sequenced in a study of Graves' ophthalmopathy and Graves' hyperthyroidism. From RNA, the CDR3 regions of TCR beta chains were amplified and sequenced. The first-round RT-PCR employed HTBI primers together with the Qiagen OneStep RT-PCR kit. A multiplex PCR was then performed as the second round. Using its own MiXCR run on the multiplex PCR reads, TCRdb lists one record per CDR3 protein. The sample has 600,000 to 950,000 distinct CDR3 sequences, 40% seen once. The specimen was peripheral blood. All receptors come from an adult man with Graves' ophthalmopathy.

The chain couples TRBV19 to TRBJ1-4; no reliable D call. Germline values: CDR1 LNHDA, CDR2 SQIVND (reference sequence). The V end was cut by 3 bases, the J end by 8 bases, with 7 bases between. This CDR3 is 12 amino acids long. The CDR3 DNA is TGTGCCAGTAGTATTTCCCAGGAAAAACTGTTTTTT. Encoded protein: CASSISQEKLFF.

V is TRBV11-2 and J is TRBJ1-2; D is ambiguous. The CDR3 length is 14 residues. The germline gives CDR1 SGHAT, CDR2 FQNNGV. Trimming removed 3 bases from V and 8 bases from J, with 16 bases in between. CDR3 residues: CASSFPTSGSGYTF. CDR3 nucleotides: TGTGCCAGCAGCTTCCCGACTAGCGGGAGCGGCTACACCTTC. Looking up the rest from reference TRBV11-2 and TRBJ1-2 gives the full variable domain: EAGVAQSPRYKIIEKRQSVAFWCNPISGHATLYWYQQILGQGPKLLIQFQNNGVVDDSQLPKDRFSAERLKGVDSTLKIQPAKLEDSAVYLCASSFPTSGSGYTFGSGTRLTVV.

This clonotype was seen at least ten times. The chain uses TRBV7-3 and TRBJ1-3; no firm D call. CDR3 size: 14 residues. V was cut by 1 base and J by 4 bases, with 8 bases left in between. The germline gives CDR1 SGHTA, CDR2 FQGTGA. Here the CDR3 reads CASSLNGPGNTIYF. CDR3 DNA sequence: TGTGCCAGCAGCTTAAATGGGCCAGGAAACACCATATATTTT.

The chain links TRBV29-1 to TRBJ1-2; 7 bases agree with TRBD1. Germline lookup yields CDR1 SQVTM and CDR2 ANQGSEA. With V trimmed by 4 bases and J by 7 bases, 6 bases remained unmatched. This CDR3 has 12 amino acids. The CDR3 loop is CSVGKGAIGYTF. The CDR3 DNA reads TGCAGCGTTGGGAAGGGGGCGATTGGCTACACCTTC.

With respect to this clonotype: At one end, the junction sequence differs from germline, possibly due to a read error. The chain recombines TRBV10-3 with TRBJ1-2; 8 bases fit TRBD1. The CDR3 is 12 residues long. Germline V CDR1 and CDR2: ENHRY, SYGVKD. CDR3 DNA sequence: TGTGCCAGCAGGCCAGGGGGCTATGGCTACGCCTTC. Translating it yields CASRPGGYGYAF.

This rearrangement joins TRBV11-2 to TRBJ2-7; TRBD1 is a possible D gene (6 bases). Germline V gives CDR1 SGHAT, CDR2 FQNNGV. V was cut by 1 base and J by 3 bases, with 10 bases left in between. The CDR3 sequence is 14 residues long. The CDR3 sequence: CASSLVSQGYEQYF. CDR3 bases: TGTGCCAGCAGCTTAGTATCACAGGGCTACGAGCAGTACTTC.

This clonotype was recorded many times. The J gene is TRBJ1-4, the V gene TRBV7-2; the D gene is possibly TRBD1 (6 bases). Trimming stripped 5 bases from V and 0 bases from J, with 16 bases between. Germline values: CDR1 SGHTA, CDR2 FQGNSA. This CDR3 contains 17 residues. The CDR3: CASSRRNRATTNEKLFF. The CDR3 DNA reads TGTGCCAGCAGCCGTCGAAACAGGGCTACAACTAATGAAAAACTGTTTTTT.

This clonotype was counted a few times. The chain links TRBV10-1 to TRBJ2-3, with 9 bases that match TRBD2. The junction had 10 bases not matched to a gene; V was cut back by 8 bases and J by 7 bases. The CDR3 runs to 14 residues. CDR1 and CDR2 (germline): WNHNN, SYGVQD (reference sequence). The CDR3 here is CASGPGLASNTQYF. In DNA form, the CDR3 reads TGCGCCAGCGGACCGGGACTAGCTTCTAATACGCAGTATTTT.

As for this clonotype: Being one base from a much bigger clone, this may be a read error. This chain uses TRBV10-3 with TRBJ1-2; 11 bases are a match to TRBD1. The CDR3 has 14 residues. Germline CDR1 ENHRY, CDR2 SYGVKD. The CDR3 DNA is TGTGCCAGCAGTTGGGACAGGGGGAACTATGGCTACACCTTC. Its protein product is CASSWDRGNYGYTF.

Many counts were recorded for this clonotype. The chain joins TRBV19 to TRBJ1-5; 8 nucleotides align to TRBD1. V was clipped by 7 bases and J by 7 bases; unmatched bases: 9. Germline CDR1 and CDR2: LNHDA and SQIVND (reference sequence). The CDR3 runs 14 residues. The CDR3 is CASTRTGRRQPQHF. The CDR3 DNA is TGTGCCAGTACCCGGACAGGGAGGAGGCAGCCCCAGCATTTT.

The V call is TRBV7-9, the J call TRBJ2-5, with D unresolved. The J call is in doubt because the DNA end fits TRBJ2-7 better. This CDR3 comprises 16 residues. From germline, CDR1 is SEHNR and CDR2 FQNEAQ (reference sequence). The CDR3 sequence: CASSRDRSSTNHEQYF. The CDR3 nucleotides are TGTGCCAGCAGTAGGGATCGTTCGTCTACCAACCACGAGCAGTACTTC.

This clonotype was detected many times. The chain carries TRBV10-3 and TRBJ2-2; 15 bases agree with TRBD2. There are 16 residues in the CDR3. Germline CDR1 is ENHRY and CDR2 is SYGVKD. J was trimmed by 7 bases and V by 10 bases; bases with no gene match: 10. CDR3 loop: CATAGTSGRSGGELFF. The CDR3 nucleotides read TGTGCCACTGCCGGGACTAGCGGGAGGAGTGGCGGGGAGCTGTTTTTT.

This clonotype was counted only a few times. The gene calls are TRBV29-1 and TRBJ2-1, with D unresolved. The CDR3 has 11 residues. Germline V gene sequence: CDR1 SQVTM, CDR2 ANQGSEA. CDR3 nucleotides: TGCAGGGTAGGGATAGGAATTGAGCAGTTCTTC. Amino acid sequence: CRVGIGIEQFF.

In its sample, this clonotype was seen once. The CDR3 loop reads CASSLRGTENSPLHF. CDR3 nucleotide sequence: TGCGCCAGCAGCTTGCGGGGGACAGAAAATTCACCCCTCCACTTT. The rearrangement joins TRBV5-1 to TRBJ1-6, with TRBD1 identical over 7 bases. V lost 1 base, J lost 7 bases, and 5 bases stayed unmatched. This CDR3 has 15 amino acids. From germline, CDR1 is SGHRS and CDR2 YFSETQ.

The gene calls are TRBV10-3 and TRBJ2-3; no firm D call. Germline V lookup: CDR1 ENHRY, CDR2 SYGVKD. The CDR3 length is 14 residues. V lost 3 bases to trimming and J lost 0 bases, with 7 bases between them. As DNA, the CDR3 is TGTGCCATCAGTGATATTGGGAGCACAGATACGCAGTATTTT. It translates to CAISDIGSTDTQYF.

This chain links TRBV25-1 with TRBJ1-2; 8 bases agree with TRBD1. The CDR3 has 13 residues. From germline, CDR1 is MGHDK and CDR2 SYGVNS. V trimming: 4 bases; J trimming: 7 bases; junction bases outside the gene matches: 5. The CDR3 reads CASSGQGTSGYTF. CDR3 coding DNA: TGTGCCAGCAGTGGACAGGGGACGTCTGGCTACACCTTC.

A single count supports this clonotype. V is TRBV25-1 and J is TRBJ1-2; maybe TRBD1 (5 bases). The CDR3 has 10 residues. The germline gives CDR1 MGHDK, CDR2 SYGVNS. CDR3 in DNA: TGTGCGGCCGGGACTGGTGGCTACACCTTC. Translated: CAAGTGGYTF.

This chain connects TRBV7-2 to TRBJ2-1; D uncertain. The CDR3 spans 15 residues. V gave up 5 bases and J gave up 2 bases, with 13 bases separating them. The germline CDR1 and CDR2 sequences are SGHTA and FQGNSA. The CDR3 DNA reads as TGTGCCAGCAGCCTATCATACTTCCCCTACAATGAGCAGTTCTTC. Its protein is CASSLSYFPYNEQFF.

The chain joins TRBV7-2 to TRBJ2-7; D perhaps matches TRBD1 (6 bases). The germline V gene encodes CDR1 SGHTA and CDR2 FQGNSA. The CDR3 totals 11 residues. Trimming pared 11 bases from V and 4 bases from J, leaving 12 bases between. The chain's CDR3 is CAWSQGYEQYF. The CDR3 region has the DNA TGTGCCTGGAGCCAGGGGTACGAGCAGTACTTC.

V is TRBV10-1 and J is TRBJ2-2; weak D call: TRBD1 (6 bases). This CDR3 comprises 13 residues. Germline V gene data show CDR1 as WNHNN and CDR2 as SYGVQD (reference sequence). The V and J ends lost 5 bases and 6 bases respectively, with 10 bases between them. The CDR3 loop reads CASSYTGSGELFF. The DNA of the CDR3 is TGCGCCAGCAGTTATACAGGGTCCGGGGAGCTGTTTTTT.

The chain carries TRBV12-3 or TRBV12-4 and TRBJ1-5; D is unclear. This CDR3 has 13 residues. Trimming pared 4 bases from V and 2 bases from J, leaving 6 bases between. CDR3 protein: CASSWRGNQPQHF. The CDR3 DNA sequence: TGTGCCAGCAGTTGGAGAGGCAATCAGCCCCAGCATTTT.

This clonotype turned up a few times. This rearrangement joins TRBV20-1 to TRBJ1-5; a possible D gene is TRBD1 (5 bases). The CDR3 contains 13 residues. With 6 bases removed from V and 5 bases from J, the gap between germline ends came to 14 bases. CDR1 and CDR2 from the germline V gene are DFQATT and SNEGSKA (reference sequence). Written as DNA, the CDR3 is TGCAGTGCCAGTGCGGACACCTATCAGCCCCAGCATTTT. It translates to CSASADTYQPQHF.

A few counts support this clonotype. The J gene is TRBJ2-7, the V gene TRBV9, with 7 bases fitting TRBD1. CDR3 length: 13 residues. V gave up 3 bases and J gave up 6 bases; unmatched junction bases: 6. CDR1 and CDR2 (germline): SGDLS, YYNGEE. CDR3: CASSAGYRGEQYF. The DNA of the CDR3 is TGTGCCAGCAGCGCGGGGTACAGGGGCGAGCAGTACTTC.

In this sample, this clonotype turned up many times. The chain combines TRBV10-1 with TRBJ1-1; D uncertain. Trimming took off 0 bases at V and 0 bases at J, with 8 bases between the two ends. The germline CDR1 and CDR2 sequences are WNHNN and SYGVQD (reference sequence). This CDR3 is 15 amino acids long. CDR3 sequence (DNA): TGCGCCAGCAGTGAGTCGGTGGTGATGAACACTGAAGCTTTCTTT. Translated, it gives CASSESVVMNTEAFF.